The present entry profiles one T cell receptor (beta chain) with its context. The antigen remains undetermined. The data are from a study of Ad26.COV2.S vaccination and SARS-CoV-2 variants. The sample's treatment: roughly 19 received Ad26.COV2.S at low or high dose, single or two shots; 5 received placebo; per-sample allocation not given. The study sampled participants on day 63 after the first vaccine or placebo injection. The repertoire was sequenced with immunoSEQ multiplex PCR; TCRdb's copy has only in-frame clones and lacks some. The sample has more than 300,000 clones, around 84% seen once. V shed 7 bases and J shed 3 bases, with 12 bases lying between them. This CDR3 spans 13 amino acids. The study's findings and limits: Placebo recipients had lower spike-specific TCR breadth than vaccine recipients.

The TCR comes from a person aged 18-60 years who received the Ad26.COV2.S COVID-19 vaccine or a placebo. The sequenced sample was peripheral blood, obtained in a trial of Ad26.COV2.S vaccine versus placebo. J is TRBJ1-1 and V is TRBV12-3 or TRBV12-4; the D is unclear. The CDR3 DNA is TGTGCCAGCACCCTGGACGGTTACACTGAAGCTTTCTTT. The encoded protein is CASTLDGYTEAFF.